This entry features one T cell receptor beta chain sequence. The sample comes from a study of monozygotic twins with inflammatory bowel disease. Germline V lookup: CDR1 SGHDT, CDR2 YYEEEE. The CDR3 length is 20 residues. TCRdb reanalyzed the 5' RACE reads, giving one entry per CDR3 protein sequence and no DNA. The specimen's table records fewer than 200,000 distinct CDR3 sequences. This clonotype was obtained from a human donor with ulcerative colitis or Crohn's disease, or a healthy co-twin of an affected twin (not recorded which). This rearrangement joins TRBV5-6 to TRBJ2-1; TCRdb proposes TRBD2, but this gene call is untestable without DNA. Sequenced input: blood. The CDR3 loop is CASSPLAGTSGRAGYNEQFF.